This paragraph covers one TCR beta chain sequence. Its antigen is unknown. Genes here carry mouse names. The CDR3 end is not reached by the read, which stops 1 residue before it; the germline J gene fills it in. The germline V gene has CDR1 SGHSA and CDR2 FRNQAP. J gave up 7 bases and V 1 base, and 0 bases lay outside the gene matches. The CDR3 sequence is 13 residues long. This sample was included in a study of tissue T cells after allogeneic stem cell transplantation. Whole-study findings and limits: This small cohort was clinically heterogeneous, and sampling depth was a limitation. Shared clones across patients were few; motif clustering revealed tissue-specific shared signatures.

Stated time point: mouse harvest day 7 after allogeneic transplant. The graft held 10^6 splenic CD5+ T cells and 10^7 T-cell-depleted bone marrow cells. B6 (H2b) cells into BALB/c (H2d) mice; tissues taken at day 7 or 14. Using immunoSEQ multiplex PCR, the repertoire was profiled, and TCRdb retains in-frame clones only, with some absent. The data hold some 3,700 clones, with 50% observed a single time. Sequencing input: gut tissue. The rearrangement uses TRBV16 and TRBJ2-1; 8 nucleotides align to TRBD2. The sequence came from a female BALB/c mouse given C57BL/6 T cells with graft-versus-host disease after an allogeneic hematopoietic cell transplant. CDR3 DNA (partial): TGTGCAAGCAGCTTAGCTGGGGGGGCTGAGCAGTTC. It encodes CASSLAGGAEQF. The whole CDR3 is CASSLAGGAEQFF.